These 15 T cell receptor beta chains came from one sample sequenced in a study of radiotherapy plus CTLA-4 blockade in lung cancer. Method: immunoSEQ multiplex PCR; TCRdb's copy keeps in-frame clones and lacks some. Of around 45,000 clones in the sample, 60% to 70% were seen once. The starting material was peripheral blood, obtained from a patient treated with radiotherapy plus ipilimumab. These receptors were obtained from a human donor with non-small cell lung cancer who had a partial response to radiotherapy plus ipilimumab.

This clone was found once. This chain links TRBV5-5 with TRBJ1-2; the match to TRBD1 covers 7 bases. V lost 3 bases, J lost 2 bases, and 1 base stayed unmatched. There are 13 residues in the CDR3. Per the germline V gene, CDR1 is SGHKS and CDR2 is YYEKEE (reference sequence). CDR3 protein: CASSSRGNYGYTF. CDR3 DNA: TGTGCCAGCAGCTCCAGGGGGAACTATGGCTACACCTTC.

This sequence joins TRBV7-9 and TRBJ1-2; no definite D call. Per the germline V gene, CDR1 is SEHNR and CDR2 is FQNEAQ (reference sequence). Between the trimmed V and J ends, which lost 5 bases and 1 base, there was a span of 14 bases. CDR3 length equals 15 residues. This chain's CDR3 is CASSVLSKDNYGYTF. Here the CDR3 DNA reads TGTGCCAGCAGCGTCCTATCAAAAGATAACTATGGCTACACCTTC.

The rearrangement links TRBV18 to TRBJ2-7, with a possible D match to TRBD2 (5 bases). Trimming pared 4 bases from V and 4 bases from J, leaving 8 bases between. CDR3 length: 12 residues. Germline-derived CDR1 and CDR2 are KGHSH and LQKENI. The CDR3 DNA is TGTGCCAGCTCACTCAGCGGTTACGAGCAGTACTTC. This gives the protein CASSLSGYEQYF.

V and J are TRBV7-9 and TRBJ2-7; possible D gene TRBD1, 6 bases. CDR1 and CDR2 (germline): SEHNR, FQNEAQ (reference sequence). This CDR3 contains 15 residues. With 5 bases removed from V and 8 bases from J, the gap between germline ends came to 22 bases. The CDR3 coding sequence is TGTGCCAGCAGCCCACAACAGGGATCTCCTATAAAGCAGTACTTC. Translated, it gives CASSPQQGSPIKQYF.

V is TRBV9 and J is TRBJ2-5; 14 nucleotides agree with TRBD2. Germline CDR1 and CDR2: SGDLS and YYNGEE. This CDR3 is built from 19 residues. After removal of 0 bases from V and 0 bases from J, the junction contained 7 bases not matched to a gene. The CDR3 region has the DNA TGTGCCAGCAGCGTAGCTTATGGGACTAGCGGGGGACACCAAGAGACCCAGTACTTC. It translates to CASSVAYGTSGGHQETQYF.

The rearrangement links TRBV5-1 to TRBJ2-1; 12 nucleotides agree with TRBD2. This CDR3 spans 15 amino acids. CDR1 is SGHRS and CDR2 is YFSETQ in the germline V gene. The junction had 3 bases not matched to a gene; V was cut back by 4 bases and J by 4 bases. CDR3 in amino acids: CASSQTSGRYNEQFF. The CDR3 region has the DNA TGCGCCAGCAGCCAGACTAGCGGGAGATACAATGAGCAGTTCTTC.

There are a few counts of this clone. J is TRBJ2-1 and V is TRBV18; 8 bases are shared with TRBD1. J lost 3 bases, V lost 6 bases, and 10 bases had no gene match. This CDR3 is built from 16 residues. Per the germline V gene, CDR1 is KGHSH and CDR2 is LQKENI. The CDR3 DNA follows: TGTGCCAGCTCTCTCCCAGGGGGCGTTCGCTACAATGAGCAGTTCTTC. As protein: CASSLPGGVRYNEQFF.

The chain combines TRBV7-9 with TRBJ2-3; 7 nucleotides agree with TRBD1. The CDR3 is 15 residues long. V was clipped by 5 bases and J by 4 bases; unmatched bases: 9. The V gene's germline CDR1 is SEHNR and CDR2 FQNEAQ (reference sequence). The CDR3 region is CASSPWDRDADTQYF. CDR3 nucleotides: TGTGCCAGCAGCCCCTGGGACAGAGACGCAGATACGCAGTATTTT.

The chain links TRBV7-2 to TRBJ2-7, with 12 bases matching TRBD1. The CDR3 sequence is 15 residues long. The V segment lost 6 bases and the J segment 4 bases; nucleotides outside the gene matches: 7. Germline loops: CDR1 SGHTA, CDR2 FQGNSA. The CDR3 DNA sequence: TGTGCCAGCAGGGCACCGGGACAGGGGGCATACGAGCAGTACTTC. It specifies CASRAPGQGAYEQYF. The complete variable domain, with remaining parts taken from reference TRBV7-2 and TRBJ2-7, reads GAGVSQSPSNKVTEKGKDVELRCDPISGHTALYWYRQSLGQGLEFLIYFQGNSAPDKSGLPSDRFSAERTGGSVSTLTIQRTQQEDSAVYLCASRAPGQGAYEQYFGPGTRLTVT.

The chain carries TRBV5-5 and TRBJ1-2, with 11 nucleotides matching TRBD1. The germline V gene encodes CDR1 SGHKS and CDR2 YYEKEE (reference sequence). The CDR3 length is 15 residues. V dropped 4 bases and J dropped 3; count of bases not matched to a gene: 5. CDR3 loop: CASSEGQGVDYGYTF. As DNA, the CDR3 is TGTGCCAGCAGCGAGGGACAGGGGGTAGACTATGGCTACACCTTC. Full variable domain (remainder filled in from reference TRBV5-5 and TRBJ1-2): DAGVTQSPTHLIKTRGQQVTLRCSPISGHKSVSWYQQVLGQGPQFIFQYYEKEERGRGNFPDRFSARQFPNYSSELNVNALLLGDSALYLCASSEGQGVDYGYTFGSGTRLTVV.

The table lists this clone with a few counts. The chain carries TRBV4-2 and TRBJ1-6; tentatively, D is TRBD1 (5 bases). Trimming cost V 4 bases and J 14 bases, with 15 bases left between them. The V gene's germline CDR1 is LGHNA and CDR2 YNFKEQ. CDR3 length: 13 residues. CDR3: CASSRGLPEALHF. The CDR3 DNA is TGTGCCAGCAGCCGGGGACTCCCAGAAGCCCTCCACTTT.

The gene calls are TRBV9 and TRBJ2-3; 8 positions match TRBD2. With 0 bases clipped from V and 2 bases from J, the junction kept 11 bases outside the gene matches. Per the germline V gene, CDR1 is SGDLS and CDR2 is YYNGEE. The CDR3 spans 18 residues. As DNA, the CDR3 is TGTGCCAGCAGCGTAGAGGGATCAGCGGGAGTGACCACAGATACGCAGTATTTT. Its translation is CASSVEGSAGVTTDTQYF.

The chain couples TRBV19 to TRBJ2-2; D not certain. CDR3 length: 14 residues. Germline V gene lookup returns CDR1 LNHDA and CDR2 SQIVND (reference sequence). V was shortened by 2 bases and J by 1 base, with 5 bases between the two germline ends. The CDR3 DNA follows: TGTGCCAGTAGTATAAGCATGAACACCGGGGAGCTGTTTTTT. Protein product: CASSISMNTGELFF.

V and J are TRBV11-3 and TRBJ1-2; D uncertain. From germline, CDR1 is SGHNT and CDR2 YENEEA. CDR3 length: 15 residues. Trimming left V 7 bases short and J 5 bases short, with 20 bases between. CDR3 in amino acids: CASTENLRLGYGYTF. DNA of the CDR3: TGTGCCAGCACGGAGAATCTGCGCCTGGGTTATGGCTACACCTTC.

DNA for the CDR3: TGTGCCAGCAGCTTGGTTATCGGGGGGTACAATGAGCAGTTCTTC. It codes for CASSLVIGGYNEQFF. The V gene is TRBV7-2, the J gene TRBJ2-1; 7 bases match TRBD2. The CDR3 is 15 amino acids. J was trimmed by 4 bases and V by 3 bases; bases with no gene match: 6. In germline, CDR1 is SGHTA, CDR2 FQGNSA.